The present TCR beta chain was sequenced within a study of blood T cells in healthy people across ages (dated by TCRdb to the mid-2010s). With regard to the full study: In model experiments, template switching captured roughly one uniquely barcoded TCR beta cDNA molecule for every two T cells. Age-related changes in TCR beta repertoire diversity were measured in the study by deep sequencing normalized with unique cDNA molecular identifiers. Donors were grouped into four age groups: young (average 16 years), middle-aged (less than 40), aged (approximately 58) and long-lived (82). Using the same blood draw, the study looked at two additional independent replicas of 1 million unique cDNA reads for two donors, one aged 18 to 30 and the other aged 80 or older.

The donors were roughly 40 Caucasian individuals from Russia, aged roughly 6 to 100 years, who were systemically healthy. Around 10 milliliters of peripheral blood were drawn from each donor into EDTA-treated Vacutainer tubes. PBMCs were isolated by Ficoll-Paque density-gradient centrifugation, with at least 6 million obtained per sample. Total RNA, at least 5 micrograms per sample, was extracted from PBMCs with Trizol reagent. For every donor, an aliquot of PBMCs went through flow cytometry to measure the percentages of naive CD45RAhigh/CD27high T cells. Library method: 5' RACE. The sequencing machine was an Illumina HiSeq 2500. A second 7 to 11 cycle PCR used a sample-barcoded 5' primer and a J-beta primer mix. A unique molecular identifier was introduced onto each TCR beta cDNA molecule by a template-switch 5' adaptor carrying 12 random nucleotides. Each sample yielded at least 2.5 million CDR3-containing paired-end reads. First-strand cDNA was synthesized from all RNA with the Mint cDNA synthesis kit, primed by a TRBC-specific oligonucleotide. Following uracil-DNA glycosylase treatment, all cDNA underwent a first 18-cycle PCR with the universal primers M1SS and BC2_uni_R. The original methods were these. Each sample was normalized by randomly selecting 1 million high-quality reads, each carrying a distinct molecular identifier. Reads sharing molecular identifiers were discarded rather than binned into consensus sequences. CDR3 identification, clonotype clustering and error correction used MiTCR with a Q25 quality threshold and the strictest error-elimination algorithm. Lower-bound total TCR beta diversity was estimated with a nonparametric unseen species model using Euler transformation. TCRdb reworked the public reads: Q25 trimming with fastp, MiXCR clone assembly, productive beta chains retained. Under each unique CDR3 protein, matching rows form one entry showing the most common genes and DNA. TCRdb's processing, not the authors' own work, is the source of the V and J calls. Here the sample has over 450,000 distinct CDR3 sequences; under 30% occur a single time. The ten largest clones represent around 10% of the sample.

The germline V gene sets CDR1 to SGDLS and CDR2 to YYNGEE. Its CDR3 holds 14 amino acids, cysteine through phenylalanine. The read is trimmed to its CDR3 DNA, 42 bases read in frame from base 1. A few counts support this clonotype. This clone's antigen is unknown. An end of the junction does not agree with germline; a read error may underlie this. Overall study results and their limits: Observed TCR beta diversity correlated strongly with the percentage of naive T cells measured by flow cytometry. Bulk unsorted PBMC profiling prevented conclusive comparison of naive and antigen-experienced compartments. Observed TCR beta diversity per million T cells fell roughly linearly with age, and a significant reduction was already apparent by age around 40. Estimates of total diversity based on one million sequenced T cells were considered lower bounds and underestimates. The CMV infection status of donors was not known, potentially confounding age-related changes in expanded clonotypes. Compared with the aged group, the long-lived group had more naive CD4+ T cells, fewer expanded clones and increased TCR diversity, a pattern suggesting age selection.

The same sample was also studied in work on T cells of mothers and their children. From the second report: Nine systemically healthy Caucasian individuals, comprising three mothers and their six children, were included as donors. cDNA synthesis consumed the entire amount of extracted RNA, loaded at about 1.5 ug RNA in each 15 ul reaction. In the second PCR, the M1S primer introduced both the sample barcodes and 2-4 random nucleotides. Over 9.5 million TCR beta CDR3 reads were obtained for each mother, and 2.5 million to 3 million reads were obtained for each child. In both related and unrelated pairs, thymic selection shapes the output of TCR recombination in a similar way, with inherited differences having only a minor effect. Related mother-child pairs always showed normalized repertoire overlap that was slightly higher than in unrelated mother-child pairs, though the difference was never significant. No persistent microchimeric T cell clones were found, with a detection sensitivity of 85 to 100 clones per million clonotypes. Deep NGS was used in the study to compare the TCR beta repertoires of mothers and children and to look for features that separate related mother-child pairs from unrelated individuals. Mothers averaged 40 +/- 4 years of age and children averaged roughly 10 +/- 4 years. After adapter ligation with NEBNext reagents, the libraries were sequenced on Illumina HiSeq 2000 with 100+100 nt paired-end reads. To prevent cross-contamination, the mother and child libraries were prepared one month apart and sequenced in separate runs. For each donor, somewhere between about 450,000 and 2,000,000 distinct TCR beta clonotypes were identified. Naive TCR beta clonotypes were estimated from low-frequency clonotypes matched to each donor's FACS-determined naive share, without sorting.

The sequenced sample consisted of blood. This chain joins TRBV9 to TRBJ2-3; 9 central nucleotides agree with TRBD1. The clonotype originates from a boy younger than 18 in good health. Here the CDR3 is given as CANSEGTGTDTQYF. The DNA is as follows: TGTGCCAACAGCGAAGGGACAGGGACAGATACGCAGTATTTT.